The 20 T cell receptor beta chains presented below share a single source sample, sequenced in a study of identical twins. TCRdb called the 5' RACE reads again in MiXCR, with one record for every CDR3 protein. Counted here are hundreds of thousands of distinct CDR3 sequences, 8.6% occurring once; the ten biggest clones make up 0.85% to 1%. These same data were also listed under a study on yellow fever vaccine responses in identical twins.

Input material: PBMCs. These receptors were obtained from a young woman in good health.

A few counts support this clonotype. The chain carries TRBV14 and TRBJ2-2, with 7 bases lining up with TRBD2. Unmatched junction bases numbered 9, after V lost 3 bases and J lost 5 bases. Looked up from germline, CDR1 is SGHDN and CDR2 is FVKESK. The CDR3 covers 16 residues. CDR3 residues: CASSQPGEGLTGELFF. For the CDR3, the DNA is TGTGCCAGCAGCCAGCCCGGGGAGGGGCTAACCGGGGAGCTGTTTTTT.

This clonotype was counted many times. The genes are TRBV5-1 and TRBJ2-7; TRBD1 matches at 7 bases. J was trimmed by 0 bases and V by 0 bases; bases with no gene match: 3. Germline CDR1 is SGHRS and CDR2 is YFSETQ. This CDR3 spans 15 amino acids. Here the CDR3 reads CASSLVTGDSYEQYF. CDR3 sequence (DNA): TGCGCCAGCAGCTTGGTCACAGGGGACTCCTACGAGCAGTACTTC.

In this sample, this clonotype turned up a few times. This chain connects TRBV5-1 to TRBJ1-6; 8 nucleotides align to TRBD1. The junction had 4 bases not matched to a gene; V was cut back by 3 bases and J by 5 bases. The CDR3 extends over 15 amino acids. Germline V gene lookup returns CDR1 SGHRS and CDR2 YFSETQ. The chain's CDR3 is CASSSTGANNSPLHF. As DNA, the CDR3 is TGCGCCAGCAGCTCGACAGGGGCGAATAATTCACCCCTCCACTTT.

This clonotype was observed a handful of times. CDR3 in DNA: TGTGCCAGCAGTTCCTGGAACACTGAAGCTTTCTTT. This translates into CASSSWNTEAFF. The chain joins TRBV27 to TRBJ1-1, with unresolved D. Trimming removed 4 bases at V and 1 base at J, with 4 bases between. The CDR3 is 12 residues long. The germline gives CDR1 MNHEY, CDR2 SMNVEV (reference sequence).

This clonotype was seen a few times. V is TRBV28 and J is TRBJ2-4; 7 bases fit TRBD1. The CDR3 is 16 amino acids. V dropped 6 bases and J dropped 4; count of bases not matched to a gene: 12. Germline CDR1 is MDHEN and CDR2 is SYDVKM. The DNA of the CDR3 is TGTGCCAGCAGCCCTGGCCGTGGGGGACAGAAAAACATTCAGTACTTC. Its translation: CASSPGRGGQKNIQYF.

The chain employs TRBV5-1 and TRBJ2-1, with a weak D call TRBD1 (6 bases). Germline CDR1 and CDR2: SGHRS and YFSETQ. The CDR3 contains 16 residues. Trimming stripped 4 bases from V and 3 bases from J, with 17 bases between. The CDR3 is CASSQGRQANYNEQFF. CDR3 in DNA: TGCGCCAGCAGCCAAGGTCGACAGGCAAACTACAATGAGCAGTTCTTC.

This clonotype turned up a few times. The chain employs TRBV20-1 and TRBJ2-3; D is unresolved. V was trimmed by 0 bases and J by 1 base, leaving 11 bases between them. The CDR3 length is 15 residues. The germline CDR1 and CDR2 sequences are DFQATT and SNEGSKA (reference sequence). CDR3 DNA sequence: TGCAGTGCTAGAGATTCGAATCTCGGCACAGATACGCAGTATTTT. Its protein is CSARDSNLGTDTQYF.

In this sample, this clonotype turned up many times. The CDR3 sequence: CASRATGEGYEQYF. As DNA, the CDR3 is TGTGCCAGCAGAGCGACAGGGGAGGGTTACGAGCAGTACTTC. The genes are TRBV12-3 or TRBV12-4 and TRBJ2-7, with D possibly matching TRBD1 (8 bases). The CDR3 consists of 14 residues. The V and J ends lost 6 bases and 4 bases respectively, with 16 bases between them.

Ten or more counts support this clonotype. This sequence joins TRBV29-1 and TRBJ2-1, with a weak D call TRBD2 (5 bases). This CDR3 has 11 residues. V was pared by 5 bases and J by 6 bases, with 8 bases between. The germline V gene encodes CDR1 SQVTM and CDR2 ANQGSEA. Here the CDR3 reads CSVIRGNEQFF. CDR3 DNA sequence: TGCAGCGTTATCCGGGGCAATGAGCAGTTCTTC.

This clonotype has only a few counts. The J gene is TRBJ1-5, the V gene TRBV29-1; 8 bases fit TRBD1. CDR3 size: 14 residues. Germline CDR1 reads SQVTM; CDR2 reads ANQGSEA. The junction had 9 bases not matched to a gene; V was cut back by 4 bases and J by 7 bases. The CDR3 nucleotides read TGCAGCGTTGTGGCAGGGGGCGAAGGGCAGCCCCAGCATTTT. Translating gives CSVVAGGEGQPQHF.

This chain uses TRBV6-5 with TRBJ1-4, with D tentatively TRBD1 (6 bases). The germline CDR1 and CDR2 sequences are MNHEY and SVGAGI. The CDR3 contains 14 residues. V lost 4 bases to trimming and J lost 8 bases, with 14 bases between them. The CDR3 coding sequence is TGTGCCAGCAGTTTGACACAGGGTGTCGAAAAACTGTTTTTT. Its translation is CASSLTQGVEKLFF.

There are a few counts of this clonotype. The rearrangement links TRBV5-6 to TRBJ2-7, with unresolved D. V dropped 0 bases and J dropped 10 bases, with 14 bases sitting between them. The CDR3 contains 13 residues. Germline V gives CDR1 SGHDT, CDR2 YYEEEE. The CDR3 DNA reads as TGTGCCAGCAGCTTGGGGGCCCCTCCGAAACAGTACTTC. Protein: CASSLGAPPKQYF.

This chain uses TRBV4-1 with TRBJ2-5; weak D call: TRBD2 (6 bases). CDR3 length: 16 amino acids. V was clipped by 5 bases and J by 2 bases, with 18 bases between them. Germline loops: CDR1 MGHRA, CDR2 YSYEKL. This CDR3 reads CASSAAGQVGQETQYF. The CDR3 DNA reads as TGCGCCAGCAGCGCGGCGGGGCAGGTCGGGCAAGAGACCCAGTACTTC.

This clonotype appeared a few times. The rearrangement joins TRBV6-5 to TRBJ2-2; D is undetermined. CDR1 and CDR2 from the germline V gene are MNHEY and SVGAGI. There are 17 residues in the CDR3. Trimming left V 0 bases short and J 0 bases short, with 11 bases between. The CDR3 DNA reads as TGTGCCAGCAGTTACTCGAATCTAGGGACGAACACCGGGGAGCTGTTTTTT. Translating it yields CASSYSNLGTNTGELFF.

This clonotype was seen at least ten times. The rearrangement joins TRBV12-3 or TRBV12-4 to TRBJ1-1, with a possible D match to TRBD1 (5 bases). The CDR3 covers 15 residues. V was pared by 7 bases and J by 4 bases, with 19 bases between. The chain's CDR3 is CASTGRGLPSTEAFF. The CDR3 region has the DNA TGTGCCAGCACGGGTAGGGGACTTCCGAGCACTGAAGCTTTCTTT.

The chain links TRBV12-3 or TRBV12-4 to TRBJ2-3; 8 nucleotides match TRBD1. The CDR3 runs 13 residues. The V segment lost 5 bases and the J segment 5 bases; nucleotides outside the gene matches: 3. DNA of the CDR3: TGTGCCAGCAGTCTACAGGGGGTAGATACGCAGTATTTT. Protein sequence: CASSLQGVDTQYF.

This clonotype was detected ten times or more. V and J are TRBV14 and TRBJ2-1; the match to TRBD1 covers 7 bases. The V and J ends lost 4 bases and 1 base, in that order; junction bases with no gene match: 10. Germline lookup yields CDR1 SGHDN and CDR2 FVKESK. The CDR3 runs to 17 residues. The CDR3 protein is CASSPLLTDRSYNEQFF. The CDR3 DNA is TGTGCCAGCAGCCCTCTGTTAACGGACAGGTCCTACAATGAGCAGTTCTTC.

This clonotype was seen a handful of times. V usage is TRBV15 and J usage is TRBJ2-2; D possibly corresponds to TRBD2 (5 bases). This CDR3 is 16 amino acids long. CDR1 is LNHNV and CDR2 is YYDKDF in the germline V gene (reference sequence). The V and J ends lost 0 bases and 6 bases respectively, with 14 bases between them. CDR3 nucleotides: TGTGCCACCAGCAGAGATCGGACTGGTAGGGCCGGGGAGCTGTTTTTT. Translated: CATSRDRTGRAGELFF.

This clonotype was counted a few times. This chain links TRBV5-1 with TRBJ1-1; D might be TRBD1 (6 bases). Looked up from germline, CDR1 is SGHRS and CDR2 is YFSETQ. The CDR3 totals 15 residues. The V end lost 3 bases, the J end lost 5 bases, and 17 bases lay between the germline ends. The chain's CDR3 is CASSSWTAAETEAFF. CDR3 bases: TGCGCCAGCAGCTCCTGGACAGCCGCCGAAACTGAAGCTTTCTTT.

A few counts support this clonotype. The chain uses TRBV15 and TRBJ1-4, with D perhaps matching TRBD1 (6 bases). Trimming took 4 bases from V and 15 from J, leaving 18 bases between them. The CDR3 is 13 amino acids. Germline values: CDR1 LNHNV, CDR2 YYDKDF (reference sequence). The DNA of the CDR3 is TGTGCCACCAGCAAGCCCCCTTGGAAGGGGGTGTTTTTT. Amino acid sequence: CATSKPPWKGVFF. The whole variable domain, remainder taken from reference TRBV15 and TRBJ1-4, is DAMVIQNPRYQVTQFGKPVTLSCSQTLNHNVMYWYQQKSSQAPKLLFHYYDKDFNNEADTPDNFQSRRPNTSFCFLDIRSPGLGDTAMYLCATSKPPWKGVFFGSGTQLSVL.